This T cell receptor beta chain is drawn from a study of T cell repertoires in cytomegalovirus infection. Across the whole study: Indications of both CMV infection and matching HLA type were provided by public TCR beta signatures. Study-wide results and limits: The ex vivo response was dominated by HLA-C-restricted CMV-specific TCR beta clonotypes. There were carriers of CMV plus the relevant HLA, and cumulative public TCR beta family frequency identified them.

The CDR3 is made up of 14 amino acids. CDR1 and CDR2 (germline): SGHTA, FQGNSA. The germline V and J ends were trimmed by 6 bases and 0 bases, with 11 bases remaining between them. From the reads, TCRdb called clonotypes with MiXCR, one entry per CDR3 protein. The data show around 290,000 distinct CDR3 sequences, over 20% seen once. This clonotype was observed many times. Its antigen is not identified. Sequences were obtained from PBMCs. The chain combines TRBV7-2 with TRBJ1-1; D is perhaps TRBD1 (5 bases). The TCR was taken from a human donor in good health (CMV status not recorded). Some clones in this sample may be carry-over from other donors' samples. The CDR3 DNA is TGTGCCAGCAGTTCCGGGGCAATGAACACTGAAGCTTTCTTT. It codes for CASSSGAMNTEAFF.